These T cell receptor beta chains were read from a single sample in a study of blood T cells in healthy people across ages. TCRdb processed the 5' RACE reads anew with MiXCR; each CDR3 protein has one entry. This sample has around 1,700,000 distinct CDR3 sequences, with roughly 30% found just once. The sequenced sample consisted of blood. These TCRs come from a young woman in good health. CDR3s include the opening cysteine and the closing phenylalanine or tryptophan.

v_gene,len,j_gene,CDR3aa
TRBV13,15,TRBJ2-5,CASSDPTSGGKTQYF
TRBV19,13,TRBJ1-5,CASSIAGGQPQHF
TRBV20-1,18,TRBJ2-3,CSARGLAGRGRITDTQYF
TRBV5-1,14,TRBJ1-1,CASSFGRGDTEAFF
TRBV5-1,16,TRBJ1-5,CASSVGGGAGNQPQHF
TRBV7-9,14,TRBJ1-2,CASSLGLDSDGYTF
TRBV10-1,14,TRBJ2-3,CASSAGKGTGTQYF
TRBV10-1,13,TRBJ1-5,CASSEWGVWPQHF
TRBV25-1,16,TRBJ2-1,CASSDTIRDSGNEQFF
TRBV12-3/TRBV12-4,15,TRBJ2-1,CASTFRSGLLNEQFF
TRBV3-1,14,TRBJ1-4,CASSQRDRDEKLFF
TRBV5-5,16,TRBJ1-4,CASNWGDRTTNEKLFF
TRBV4-3,14,TRBJ2-7,CASSQDPSSTEQYF
TRBV7-9,12,TRBJ2-3,CAGKAPSDTQYF
TRBV6-6,16,TRBJ2-1,CASSLPRTSTENEQFF
TRBV20-1,14,TRBJ1-4,CSARPRITNEKLFF
TRBV9,15,TRBJ2-1,CASSVSWGKSNEQFF
TRBV7-9,15,TRBJ2-3,CASSLVSQPRGTQYF
TRBV5-1,16,TRBJ2-1,CASSSRLAGGPNEQFF
TRBV7-9,12,TRBJ2-1,CASSLADNEQFF
TRBV5-5,19,TRBJ2-4,CASSLYGGHRGPAKNIRYF
TRBV2,14,TRBJ2-1,CASSHREGYNEQFF
TRBV6-1,16,TRBJ2-3,CASSAGLAGDTDTQYF
TRBV7-9,15,TRBJ2-5,CAISPSWDRQETQYF
TRBV10-3,14,TRBJ1-2,CAISENSGDDGYTF
TRBV20-1,15,TRBJ2-3,CSAGRSGSITDTQYF
TRBV12-3/TRBV12-4,11,TRBJ1-2,CASSFKGGYTF
TRBV2,16,TRBJ2-1,CASSRDRGLFWNEQFF
TRBV29-1,16,TRBJ2-3,CSVHLLLGLAGDTQYF
TRBV12-3/TRBV12-4,14,TRBJ1-1,CASRDTSGNTEAFF
TRBV4-3,16,TRBJ1-3,CASSQGMDGPGNTIYF
TRBV15,15,TRBJ2-5,CATSRDQAGQETQYF
TRBV5-1,12,-,CASAYDLSEQYF
TRBV12-3/TRBV12-4,13,TRBJ2-1,CASSGTSGGDSFF
TRBV7-2,15,TRBJ2-3,CASNLAGPSTDTQYF
TRBV20-1,13,TRBJ2-7,CSARRTSLHEQYF
TRBV2,13,TRBJ2-7,CASRLGVGYEQYF
TRBV5-1,12,TRBJ2-3,CASRRPGDTQYF
TRBV20-1,14,TRBJ1-1,CSARDVGWQEGAFF
TRBV6-1,13,TRBJ1-1,CASKVGGNTEAFF
TRBV10-2,12,TRBJ1-2,CASRADTYGYTF
TRBV20-1,15,TRBJ2-5,CSARDWGRQGETQYF
TRBV4-2,15,TRBJ1-6,CASSQGEGVGSPLHF
TRBV29-1,13,TRBJ1-4,CSVGSLVNEKLFF
TRBV7-2,16,TRBJ1-3,CASSLNPGTEGNTIYF
TRBV6-6,14,TRBJ2-7,CASRGPGTVYEQYF
TRBV5-1,13,-,CASGTGLAETQYF
TRBV7-3,17,TRBJ2-3,CASSLRSGIVQPDTQYF
TRBV5-1,14,TRBJ2-7,CASSPRTGTYEQYF
TRBV28,16,TRBJ2-7,CASSTTRQGARTKQYF
TRBV24-1,13,TRBJ2-3,CATRDRTADTQYF
TRBV29-1,13,TRBJ1-2,CSARDSSNYGYTF
TRBV15,16,TRBJ2-1,CATNDRTSGTDNEQFF
TRBV20-1,14,TRBJ2-7,CSARGPGLSYEQYF